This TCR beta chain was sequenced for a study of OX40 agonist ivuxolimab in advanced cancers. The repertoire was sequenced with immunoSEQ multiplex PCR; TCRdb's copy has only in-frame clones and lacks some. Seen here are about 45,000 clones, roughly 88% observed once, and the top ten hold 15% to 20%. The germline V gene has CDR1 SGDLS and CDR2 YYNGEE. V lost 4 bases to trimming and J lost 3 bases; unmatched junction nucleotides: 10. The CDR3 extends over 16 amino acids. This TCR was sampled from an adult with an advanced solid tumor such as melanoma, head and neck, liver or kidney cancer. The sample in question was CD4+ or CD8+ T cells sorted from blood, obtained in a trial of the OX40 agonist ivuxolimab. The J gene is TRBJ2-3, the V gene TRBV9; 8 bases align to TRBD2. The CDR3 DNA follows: TGTGCCAGCAGCCCCCTGTTGGCTAGCGGGACAGATACGCAGTATTTT. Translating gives CASSPLLASGTDTQYF.